The source of this T cell receptor beta chain is a study of T cell clonotyping in hematopoietic cell transplantation (dated by TCRdb to the early 2020s). Regarding the research as a whole: A total of 110 to 150 blood samples were collected in the study from roughly 40 consecutive transplant recipients and their related donors. Patients were recruited between September 2015 and 2017 and followed until late 2020 or death. What the research found in general, with its limitations: Recipient repertoires showed only a small fraction of overlap with donor repertoires, and over 97% appeared de novo at the given depth. A decrease in recipient TCR diversity was observed after transplant, and a progressive increase in pathologically expanded clonotypes was seen from day 30 to day 180. Sample size was limited, and cells were not sorted, so CD4 and CD8 repertoire contributions could not be separated. Inverse Simpson Index values from donors and from recipients before transplant predicted broader TCR repertoire diversity after transplant.

The immunoSEQ assay, a bias-controlled multiplex PCR with V- and J-specific primers, was used to amplify TCR beta CDR3 regions from genomic DNA. In a second PCR step, a proprietary barcode and Illumina adapter sequences were attached to the CDR3 amplicons. An Illumina MiSeq instrument was used for sequencing of the CDR3 libraries. Per the source publication's procedure: Export and quality control were handled in immunoSEQ Analyzer 3.0, while downstream analyses relied on R Bioconductor and Immunarch. Only productive rearrangements in the normalized downsampled data set went into calculating the repertoire metrics. In the normalized cohort, a clonotype counted as pathologically expanded if the clonotype was larger than 5 templates. Repertoire diversity was measured with the Inverse Simpson Index. To capture all clonotypes, the CMV-specificity analyses were run on the non-normalized data set. Not all clones reach the TCRdb copy of this immuneACCESS table, which keeps in-frame sequences only. Checked studies attribute under half of the gap to unresolved V genes and leave the rest unexplained. For V, J and clone size, that table is used; D and trimming come from the DNA. This sample has about 6,100 clones in its table, and approximately 31% of those were observed once. The top ten hold 15% to 20% of the sample.

In the case of this clone: Its binding antigen is unknown. It has no much larger one-base neighbor in the sample; base qualities were not kept.

Read against the paper, the sample's time point label means: 30 days after allo-HCT. Blood samples were obtained from recipients approximately 28 days before transplant and at days 30, 100 and 180 after transplant. Nuclei Lysis Solution was used to extract genomic DNA from fresh or cryopreserved unfractionated peripheral blood mononuclear cells. From its cysteine to its phenylalanine, the CDR3 spans 13 amino acids. Of the read, only the CDR3 DNA is kept; its 39 bases are in frame from base 1. V is cut back by 3 bases and J by 7 bases, with 4 bases in the junction unmatched. As encoded in the germline V gene (reference sequence), CDR1 is GTSNPN while CDR2 is SVGIG.

The sequence came from a female patient in her fifties who had an allogeneic stem cell transplant from an unrelated donor, so the T cells may come from the graft donor. Some clones in this sample may be carry-over from other donors' samples. Source: peripheral blood mononuclear cells, taken 30 days after allogeneic stem cell transplant. The chain couples TRBV30 to TRBJ1-4; TRBD1 fits 8 bases in the junction. The nucleotide sequence reads as follows: TGTGCCTGGAGCAGGGGGCGCGGTGAAAAACTGTTTTTT. The translation is CAWSRGRGEKLFF.